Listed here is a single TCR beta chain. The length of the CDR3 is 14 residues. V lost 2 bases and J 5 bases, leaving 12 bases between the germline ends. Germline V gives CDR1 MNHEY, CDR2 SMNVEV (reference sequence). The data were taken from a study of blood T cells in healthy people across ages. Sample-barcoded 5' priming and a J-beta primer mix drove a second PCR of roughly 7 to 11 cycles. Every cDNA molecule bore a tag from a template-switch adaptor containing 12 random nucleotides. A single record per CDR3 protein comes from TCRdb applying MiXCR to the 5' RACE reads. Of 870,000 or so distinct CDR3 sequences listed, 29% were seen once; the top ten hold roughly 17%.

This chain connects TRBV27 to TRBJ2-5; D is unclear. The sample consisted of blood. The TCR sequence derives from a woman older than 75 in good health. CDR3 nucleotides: TGTGCCAGCAGTTTAGAGTTGTTGCTGGAGACCCAGTACTTC. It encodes CASSLELLLETQYF.